This TCR beta chain emerged from a study of cytomegalovirus exposure and HLA in healthy donors. The germline CDR1 and CDR2 sequences are MNHEY and SVGAGI. CDR3 length: 14 amino acids. With 2 bases removed from V and 10 bases from J, the gap between germline ends came to 17 bases. On this clone itself: Its antigen is not identified.

Broader study findings: It was taken for granted in presence/absence analyses that sequencing depth across donors was roughly uniform.

The PCR used 60 Vbeta and 13 Jbeta primers. Here immunoSEQ multiplex PCR was the method, and the copy in TCRdb shows in-frame clones only, minus some. The sample includes fewer than 90,000 clones, around four fifths of them seen just once. The TCR was taken from a man in his thirties or forties in good health and CMV-seropositive. This sequence joins TRBV6-5 and TRBJ1-1; possibly TRBD1 for D (5 bases). The sample comprised PBMCs. CDR3 DNA: TGTGCCAGCAGTTACAGGGGCCATTTCCACGGAGCTTTCTTT. Translated, it gives CASSYRGHFHGAFF.